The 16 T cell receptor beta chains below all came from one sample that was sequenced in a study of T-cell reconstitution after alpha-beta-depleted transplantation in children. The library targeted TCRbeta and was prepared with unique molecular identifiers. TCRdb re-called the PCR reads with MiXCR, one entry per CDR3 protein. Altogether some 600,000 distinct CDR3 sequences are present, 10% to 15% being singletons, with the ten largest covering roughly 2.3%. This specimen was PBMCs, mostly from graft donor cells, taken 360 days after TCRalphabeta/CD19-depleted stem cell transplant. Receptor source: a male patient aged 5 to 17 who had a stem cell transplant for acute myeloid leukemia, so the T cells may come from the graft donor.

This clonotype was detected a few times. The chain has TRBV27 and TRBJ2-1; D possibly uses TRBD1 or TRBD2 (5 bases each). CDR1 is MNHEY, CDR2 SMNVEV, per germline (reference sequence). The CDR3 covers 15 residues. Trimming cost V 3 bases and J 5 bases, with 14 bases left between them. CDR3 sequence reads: CASSFVPGTNNEQFF. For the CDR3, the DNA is TGTGCCAGCAGTTTCGTTCCTGGGACCAACAATGAGCAGTTCTTC.

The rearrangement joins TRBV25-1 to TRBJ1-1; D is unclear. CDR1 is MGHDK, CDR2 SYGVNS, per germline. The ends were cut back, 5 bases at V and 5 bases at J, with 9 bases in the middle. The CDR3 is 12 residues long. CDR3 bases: TGTGCCAGCAGTAACCCGGCAACTGAAGCTTTCTTT. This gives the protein CASSNPATEAFF.

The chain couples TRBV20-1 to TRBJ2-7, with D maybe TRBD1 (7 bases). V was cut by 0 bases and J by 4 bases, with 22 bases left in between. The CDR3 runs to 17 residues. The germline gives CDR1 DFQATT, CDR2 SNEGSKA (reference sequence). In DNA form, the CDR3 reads TGCAGTGCTAGAGATGAAGAAACAGGGGCGGGGTTATACGAGCAGTACTTC. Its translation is CSARDEETGAGLYEQYF.

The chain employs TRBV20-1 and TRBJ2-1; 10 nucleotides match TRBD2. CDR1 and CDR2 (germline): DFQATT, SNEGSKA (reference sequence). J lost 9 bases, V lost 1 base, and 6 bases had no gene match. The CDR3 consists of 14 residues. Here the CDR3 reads CSARGTSGPTEQFF. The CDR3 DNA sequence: TGCAGTGCTAGAGGGACTAGCGGACCAACTGAGCAGTTCTTC.

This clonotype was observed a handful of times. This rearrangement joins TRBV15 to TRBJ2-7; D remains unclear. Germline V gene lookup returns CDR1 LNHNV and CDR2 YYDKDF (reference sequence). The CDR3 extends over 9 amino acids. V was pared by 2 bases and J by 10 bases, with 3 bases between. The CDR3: CATSRKQYF. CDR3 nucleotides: TGTGCCACCAGCAGAAAACAGTACTTC.

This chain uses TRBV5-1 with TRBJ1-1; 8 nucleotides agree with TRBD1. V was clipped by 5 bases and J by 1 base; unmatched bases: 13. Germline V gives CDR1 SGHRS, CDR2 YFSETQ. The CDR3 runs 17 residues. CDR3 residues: CASRTTGEVGSNTEAFF. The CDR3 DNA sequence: TGCGCCAGCAGAACGACAGGGGAGGTGGGGTCGAACACTGAAGCTTTCTTT.

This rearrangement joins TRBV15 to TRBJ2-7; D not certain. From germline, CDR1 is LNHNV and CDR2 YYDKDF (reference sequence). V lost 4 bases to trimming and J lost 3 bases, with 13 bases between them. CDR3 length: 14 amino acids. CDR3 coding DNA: TGTGCCACCAGCAAAAAACAGAGAAGCTACGAGCAGTACTTC. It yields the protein CATSKKQRSYEQYF. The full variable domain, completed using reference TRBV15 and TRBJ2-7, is DAMVIQNPRYQVTQFGKPVTLSCSQTLNHNVMYWYQQKSSQAPKLLFHYYDKDFNNEADTPDNFQSRRPNTSFCFLDIRSPGLGDTAMYLCATSKKQRSYEQYFGPGTRLTVT.

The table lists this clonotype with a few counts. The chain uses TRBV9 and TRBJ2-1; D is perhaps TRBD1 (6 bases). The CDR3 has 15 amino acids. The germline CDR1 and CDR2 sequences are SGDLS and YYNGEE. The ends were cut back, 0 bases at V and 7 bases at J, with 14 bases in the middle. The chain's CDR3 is CASSVEGGVSNEQFF. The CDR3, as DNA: TGTGCCAGCAGCGTAGAAGGGGGAGTATCTAATGAGCAGTTCTTC.

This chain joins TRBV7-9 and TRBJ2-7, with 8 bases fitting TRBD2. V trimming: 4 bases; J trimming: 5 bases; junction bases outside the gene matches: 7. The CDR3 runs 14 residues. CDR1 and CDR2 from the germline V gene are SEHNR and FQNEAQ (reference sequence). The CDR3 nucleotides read TGTGCCAGCAGCTGGACTAGCCCCAGAAACGAGCAGTACTTC. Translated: CASSWTSPRNEQYF.

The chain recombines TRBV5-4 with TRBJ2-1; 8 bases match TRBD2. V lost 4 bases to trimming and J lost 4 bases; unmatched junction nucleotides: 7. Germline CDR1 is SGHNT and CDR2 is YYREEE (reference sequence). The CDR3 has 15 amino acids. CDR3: CASSVGLALYNEQFF. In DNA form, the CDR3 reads TGTGCCAGCAGCGTAGGACTAGCCCTTTACAATGAGCAGTTCTTC.

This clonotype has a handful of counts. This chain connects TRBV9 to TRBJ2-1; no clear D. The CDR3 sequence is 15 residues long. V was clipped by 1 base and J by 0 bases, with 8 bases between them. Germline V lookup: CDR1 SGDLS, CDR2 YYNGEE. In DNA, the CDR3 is TGTGCCAGCAGCGTAAGTATCGACTCCTACAATGAGCAGTTCTTC. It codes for CASSVSIDSYNEQFF.

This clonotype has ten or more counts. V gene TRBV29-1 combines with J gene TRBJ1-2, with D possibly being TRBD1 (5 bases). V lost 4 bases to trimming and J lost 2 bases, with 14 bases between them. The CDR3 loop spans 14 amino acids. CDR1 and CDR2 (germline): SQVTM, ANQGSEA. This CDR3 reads CSVGDRELNYGYTF. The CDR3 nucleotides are TGCAGCGTTGGGGACCGAGAACTAAACTATGGCTACACCTTC.

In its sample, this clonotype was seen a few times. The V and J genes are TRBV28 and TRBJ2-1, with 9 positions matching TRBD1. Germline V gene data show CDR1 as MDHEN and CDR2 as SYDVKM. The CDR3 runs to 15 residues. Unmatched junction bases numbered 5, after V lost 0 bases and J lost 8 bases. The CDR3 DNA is TGTGCCAGCAGTTTATGGGGGACAGGGAGCCATGAGCAGTTCTTC. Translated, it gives CASSLWGTGSHEQFF.

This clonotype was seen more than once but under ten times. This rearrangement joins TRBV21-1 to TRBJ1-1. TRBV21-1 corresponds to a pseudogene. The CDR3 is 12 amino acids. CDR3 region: CASSKVWRVAFF. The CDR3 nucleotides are TGTGCCAGCAGCAAAGTTTGGCGGGTAGCTTTCTTT.

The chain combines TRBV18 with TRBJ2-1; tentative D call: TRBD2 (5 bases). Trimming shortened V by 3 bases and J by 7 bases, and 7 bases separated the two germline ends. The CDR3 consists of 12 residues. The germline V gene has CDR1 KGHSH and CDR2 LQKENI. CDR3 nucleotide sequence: TGTGCCAGCTCACCGAGGGTGAATGAGCAGTTCTTC. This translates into CASSPRVNEQFF.

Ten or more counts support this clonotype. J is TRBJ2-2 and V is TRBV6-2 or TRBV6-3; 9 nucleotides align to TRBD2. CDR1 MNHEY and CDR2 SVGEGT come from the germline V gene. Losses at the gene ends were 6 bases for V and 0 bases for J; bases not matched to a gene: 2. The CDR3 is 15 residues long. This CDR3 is CASSRLAANTGELFF. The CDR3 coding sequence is TGTGCCAGCAGCAGACTAGCGGCGAACACCGGGGAGCTGTTTTTT.